This entry lists 23 T cell receptor beta chains sequenced from one sample in a study of cytotoxic CD8 clonotypes in ibrutinib-treated CLL. The assay was immunoSEQ multiplex PCR, and TCRdb's table has in-frame clones only and misses some. This sample has roughly 300,000 clones; 76% occur once, and the top ten carry about 6%. The sample consisted of PBMCs, taken at disease progression, from a patient treated with ibrutinib. The receptors were sampled from a human donor with chronic lymphocytic leukemia.

This chain links TRBV4-1 with TRBJ2-7; 12 bases fit TRBD2. Germline CDR1 is MGHRA and CDR2 is YSYEKL. J was trimmed by 5 bases and V by 3 bases; bases with no gene match: 5. This CDR3 is 15 amino acids long. The chain's CDR3 is CASSQWTSGNDEQYF. CDR3 DNA sequence: TGCGCCAGCAGCCAGTGGACTAGCGGGAACGACGAGCAGTACTTC.

V is TRBV7-2 and J is TRBJ1-5; D ambiguous. V was cut by 1 base and J by 0 bases, with 10 bases left in between. The CDR3 consists of 16 residues. Germline lookup yields CDR1 SGHTA and CDR2 FQGNSA. CDR3 amino acids: CASSLEAVSSNQPQHF. The DNA for the CDR3 is TGTGCCAGCAGCTTAGAGGCGGTTTCTAGCAATCAGCCCCAGCATTTT.

The J gene is TRBJ2-7, the V gene TRBV7-9; 7 bases match TRBD1. This CDR3 is built from 16 residues. V was clipped by 0 bases and J by 3 bases; unmatched bases: 8. CDR1 SEHNR and CDR2 FQNEAQ come from the germline V gene (reference sequence). Here the CDR3 reads CASSLARRDRDYEQYF. Here the CDR3 DNA reads TGTGCCAGCAGCTTAGCCCGTCGGGACAGAGACTACGAGCAGTACTTC.

The chain carries TRBV2 and TRBJ2-7; D is possibly TRBD2 (5 bases). The CDR3 sequence is 14 residues long. Trimming removed 4 bases at V and 0 bases at J, with 10 bases between. CDR1 is SNHLY, CDR2 FYNNEI, per germline. CDR3 nucleotide sequence: TGTGCCAGCAGTGGGGGAACTAGCTCCTACGAGCAGTACTTC. Amino acid sequence: CASSGGTSSYEQYF.

This rearrangement joins TRBV2 to TRBJ1-2; D is unclear. The CDR3 consists of 11 residues. Germline V gene lookup returns CDR1 SNHLY and CDR2 FYNNEI. Trimming pared 8 bases from V and 8 bases from J, leaving 12 bases between. DNA of the CDR3: TGTGCCAGCTTGACTTCTGGGGGCTACACCTTC. It translates to CASLTSGGYTF. Full variable domain (remainder filled in from reference TRBV2 and TRBJ1-2): EPEVTQTPSHQVTQMGQEVILRCVPISNHLYFYWYRQILGQKVEFLVSFYNNEISEKSEIFDDQFSVERPDGSNFTLKIRSTKLEDSAMYFCASLTSGGYTFGSGTRLTVV.

This clone occurred a few times. This sequence joins TRBV4-1 and TRBJ2-1, with 8 nucleotides matching TRBD2. CDR1 and CDR2 (germline): MGHRA, YSYEKL. The CDR3 is 16 amino acids. V lost 0 bases to trimming and J lost 4 bases; unmatched junction nucleotides: 5. The CDR3 DNA reads TGCGCCAGCAGCCAAGATATGGCTAGCGGGTACAATGAGCAGTTCTTC. It encodes CASSQDMASGYNEQFF.

The chain uses TRBV15 and TRBJ2-7; tentatively, D is TRBD2 (6 bases). Germline V CDR1 and CDR2: LNHNV, YYDKDF (reference sequence). This CDR3 contains 15 residues. Trimming removed 1 base at V and 0 bases at J, with 10 bases between. The DNA for the CDR3 is TGTGCCACCAGCAGAGTGGGACTTAGCTCCTACGAGCAGTACTTC. Translating gives CATSRVGLSSYEQYF.

The chain has TRBV29-1 and TRBJ2-1; the match to TRBD2 covers 9 bases. The CDR3 has 17 amino acids. The V gene end was trimmed by 1 base and the J gene end by 4 bases; junction bases not matched to a gene: 11. The germline V gene encodes CDR1 SQVTM and CDR2 ANQGSEA. The CDR3 here is CSVEGSSGKQNYNEQFF. The CDR3 region has the DNA TGCAGCGTTGAAGGTTCTAGCGGGAAACAAAATTACAATGAGCAGTTCTTC.

This rearrangement joins TRBV2 to TRBJ1-1; D gene uncertain. V gave up 2 bases and J gave up 7 bases, with 11 bases separating them. There are 13 residues in the CDR3. CDR1 SNHLY and CDR2 FYNNEI come from the germline V gene. The CDR3 coding sequence is TGTGCCAGCAGTGAACTGGCCGCCGGTGAAGCTTTCTTT. It yields the protein CASSELAAGEAFF.

The V gene is TRBV5-4, the J gene TRBJ1-2, with no clear D. This CDR3 is 13 amino acids long. CDR1 and CDR2 (germline): SGHNT, YYREEE (reference sequence). V lost 0 bases, J lost 5 bases, and 8 bases lay in between. As DNA, the CDR3 is TGTGCCAGCAGCTTGGGCCAGGAGTATGGCTACACCTTC. Translating gives CASSLGQEYGYTF.

This clone was counted between two and nine times. The chain employs TRBV5-4 and TRBJ1-2, with D tentatively TRBD1 (6 bases). The germline V and J ends were trimmed by 4 bases and 6 bases, with 16 bases remaining between them. The CDR3 contains 14 residues. From germline, CDR1 is SGHNT and CDR2 YYREEE (reference sequence). The CDR3 loop is CASSIGQRVDGYTF. The DNA of the CDR3 is TGTGCCAGCAGCATAGGACAGAGAGTTGATGGCTACACCTTC. The whole variable domain, filled in from reference TRBV5-4 and TRBJ1-2, reads ETGVTQSPTHLIKTRGQQVTLRCSSQSGHNTVSWYQQALGQGPQFIFQYYREEENGRGNFPPRFSGLQFPNYSSELNVNALELDDSALYLCASSIGQRVDGYTFGSGTRLTVV.

The V and J genes are TRBV28 and TRBJ2-3, with a weak D call TRBD2 (6 bases). The CDR3 contains 15 residues. Germline assignment: CDR1 MDHEN and CDR2 SYDVKM. V lost 3 bases, J lost 2 bases, and 12 bases lay in between. CDR3 region: CASSFRGTFTDTQYF. In DNA, the CDR3 is TGTGCCAGCAGTTTTCGGGGGACCTTCACAGATACGCAGTATTTT. The complete variable domain, with remaining parts taken from reference TRBV28 and TRBJ2-3, reads DVKVTQSSRYLVKRTGEKVFLECVQDMDHENMFWYRQDPGLGLRLIYFSYDVKMKEKGDIPEGYSVSREKKERFSLILESASTNQTSMYLCASSFRGTFTDTQYFGPGTRLTVL.

The rearrangement links TRBV6-5 to TRBJ1-1; D call uncertain. Trimming stripped 6 bases from V and 1 base from J, with 15 bases between. The CDR3 loop spans 15 amino acids. Per the germline V gene, CDR1 is MNHEY and CDR2 is SVGAGI. The CDR3 is CASSQLSAKNTEAFF. For the CDR3, the DNA is TGTGCCAGCAGCCAACTGTCCGCTAAGAACACTGAAGCTTTCTTT.

CDR3 sequence reads: CASSQVPGRKNEQFF. CDR3 coding DNA: TGCGCCAGCAGCCAAGTTCCCGGGCGGAAGAATGAGCAGTTCTTC. The V call is TRBV4-1, the J call TRBJ2-1; D gene uncertain. The CDR3 runs 15 residues. V lost 1 base and J lost 7, with 14 bases in between. Germline values: CDR1 MGHRA, CDR2 YSYEKL.

A few counts support this clone. This sequence joins TRBV11-2 and TRBJ2-2; 9 bases are a match to TRBD2. In germline, CDR1 is SGHAT, CDR2 FQNNGV. The CDR3 length is 17 residues. The V and J ends lost 0 bases and 4 bases, in that order; junction bases with no gene match: 6. The CDR3 loop is CASSLDRLAVTTGELFF. The CDR3 nucleotides are TGTGCCAGCAGCTTAGATAGACTAGCGGTCACCACCGGGGAGCTGTTTTTT.

The chain has TRBV11-2 and TRBJ2-1; 8 nucleotides align to TRBD2. CDR1 and CDR2 from the germline V gene are SGHAT and FQNNGV. The trim removed 4 bases at V and 1 base at J, leaving 15 bases unmatched. The CDR3 covers 19 residues. The DNA for the CDR3 is TGTGCCAGCAGCTCCGGGGTAGCGGGACAACCCGCGTCCTACAATGAGCAGTTCTTC. This gives the protein CASSSGVAGQPASYNEQFF.

The rearrangement joins TRBV6-1 to TRBJ2-7; D tentatively reads TRBD1 or TRBD2 (5 bases each). This CDR3 contains 15 residues. Per the germline V gene, CDR1 is MNHNS and CDR2 is SASEGT. V gave up 4 bases and J gave up 0 bases, with 13 bases separating them. CDR3 DNA: TGTGCCAGCAGTGGGTGGGACCAGAACTCCTACGAGCAGTACTTC. Translated, it gives CASSGWDQNSYEQYF.

This rearrangement joins TRBV2 to TRBJ1-2; D remains unclear. The CDR3 is 10 amino acids. The germline gives CDR1 SNHLY, CDR2 FYNNEI. The V end lost 4 bases, the J end lost 13 bases, and 10 bases lay between the germline ends. The CDR3 nucleotides are TGTGCCAGCAGTGGAGTGGAGGGCACCTTC. Its translation: CASSGVEGTF.

The chain has TRBV4-3 and TRBJ1-2, with D possibly TRBD1 on 6 matching bases. Germline CDR1 is LGHNA and CDR2 is YSLEER. This CDR3 has 15 residues. Trimming left V 0 bases short and J 7 bases short, with 15 bases between. CDR3 in amino acids: CASSQDLTGRGGYTF. The CDR3 bases are TGCGCCAGCAGCCAAGATCTTACAGGGAGAGGTGGCTACACCTTC.

The chain carries TRBV15 and TRBJ1-2, with a possible D match to TRBD1 (6 bases). Germline V CDR1 and CDR2: LNHNV, YYDKDF (reference sequence). Trimming shortened V by 5 bases and J by 4 bases, and 11 bases separated the two germline ends. The CDR3 has 13 residues. DNA for the CDR3: TGTGCCACCAGCTCCACAGGGCTCTATGGCTACACCTTC. Translation: CATSSTGLYGYTF.

The V gene is TRBV28, the J gene TRBJ1-4; 7 positions match TRBD1. Germline CDR1 reads MDHEN; CDR2 reads SYDVKM. V lost 4 bases, J lost 5 bases, and 4 bases stayed unmatched. CDR3 length equals 14 residues. CDR3 amino acids: CASSYRGLNEKLFF. The CDR3 DNA is TGTGCCAGCAGTTACAGGGGACTGAATGAAAAACTGTTTTTT.

V gene TRBV19 combines with J gene TRBJ1-2; D remains ambiguous. Trimming stripped 7 bases from V and 8 bases from J, with 14 bases between. CDR3 size: 12 residues. Germline V gene sequence: CDR1 LNHDA, CDR2 SQIVND (reference sequence). The CDR3 DNA follows: TGTGCCAGTAATTTGGCGGGTCGGGGCTACACCTTC. It specifies CASNLAGRGYTF.

This clone has a single count. This rearrangement joins TRBV4-1 to TRBJ1-2, with 7 positions matching TRBD1. V dropped 0 bases and J dropped 4; count of bases not matched to a gene: 20. Looked up from germline, CDR1 is MGHRA and CDR2 is YSYEKL. This CDR3 region has 20 residues. The CDR3 sequence: CASSQDSRGTVEWGIYGYTF. The DNA for the CDR3 is TGCGCCAGCAGCCAAGATAGCAGGGGGACAGTAGAATGGGGAATCTATGGCTACACCTTC.